A single sample is the source of the 24 T cell receptor beta chains below, sequenced in a study of T cell responses to AZD1222 COVID-19 vaccine. The data were produced by immunoSEQ multiplex PCR, yet TCRdb's version contains in-frame clones alone and is incomplete. The data show about 180,000 clones, with more than 75% seen just once and roughly a quarter held by the top ten. Sequencing used peripheral blood, obtained 28 days after the second AZD1222 dose. The origin of the receptors is an adult who received the AZD1222 COVID-19 vaccine.

This chain connects TRBV4-2 to TRBJ1-4, with D tentatively TRBD1 (6 bases). This CDR3 has 15 amino acids. Germline CDR1 LGHNA, CDR2 YNFKEQ. V gave up 7 bases and J gave up 0 bases, with 12 bases separating them. CDR3 DNA sequence: TGTGCCAGCACAACAGGGACCCCAACTAATGAAAAACTGTTTTTT. Amino acids: CASTTGTPTNEKLFF.

The chain employs TRBV7-9 and TRBJ1-3; 7 bases are shared with TRBD1. J gave up 0 bases and V 2 bases, and 4 bases lay outside the gene matches. Germline CDR1 SEHNR, CDR2 FQNEAQ (reference sequence). CDR3 length equals 16 residues. CDR3 nucleotides: TGTGCCAGCAGCTTACCGGGACAGACCTCTGGAAACACCATATATTTT. Translating gives CASSLPGQTSGNTIYF.

The CDR3 DNA reads TGCGCCAGCAGCCACCCAGGGACTAGCGTCTACGAGCAGTACTTC. This codes for CASSHPGTSVYEQYF. The chain is built from TRBV4-1 and TRBJ2-7; the match to TRBD2 covers 10 bases. Germline-derived CDR1 and CDR2 are MGHRA and YSYEKL. Losses at the gene ends were 3 bases for V and 3 bases for J; bases not matched to a gene: 5. The CDR3 length is 15 residues.

This clone showed up just once. The rearrangement links TRBV28 to TRBJ2-7; the D gene could be TRBD1 or TRBD2 (5 bases each). The germline CDR1 and CDR2 sequences are MDHEN and SYDVKM. The V gene lost 5 bases and the J gene lost 7 bases, with 12 bases spanning the gap. The CDR3 is made up of 12 amino acids. CDR3 protein: CASSVGTGEQYF. In DNA, the CDR3 is TGTGCCAGCAGTGTAGGGACGGGGGAGCAGTACTTC.

The J gene is TRBJ2-3, the V gene TRBV7-2, with 10 nucleotides matching TRBD2. V trimming: 5 bases; J trimming: 5 bases; junction bases outside the gene matches: 10. The CDR3 has 16 amino acids. The V gene's germline CDR1 is SGHTA and CDR2 FQGNSA. The CDR3 protein is CASSQGPSGRGDTQYF. For the CDR3, the DNA is TGTGCCAGCAGCCAAGGACCTAGCGGGAGAGGAGATACGCAGTATTTT. Full variable domain (remainder filled in from reference TRBV7-2 and TRBJ2-3): GAGVSQSPSNKVTEKGKDVELRCDPISGHTALYWYRQSLGQGLEFLIYFQGNSAPDKSGLPSDRFSAERTGGSVSTLTIQRTQQEDSAVYLCASSQGPSGRGDTQYFGPGTRLTVL.

This chain joins TRBV20-1 and TRBJ1-4, with a weak D call TRBD1 (5 bases). CDR1 and CDR2 from the germline V gene are DFQATT and SNEGSKA (reference sequence). Trimming took off 3 bases at V and 4 bases at J, with 12 bases between the two ends. This CDR3 has 14 residues. CDR3 in DNA: TGCAGTGCTAGTCCCGGGACCATTAATGAAAAACTGTTTTTT. Protein: CSASPGTINEKLFF.

The CDR3: CASGRLGDQPQHF. The CDR3 nucleotides read TGTGCCAGCGGCCGTTTGGGGGATCAGCCCCAGCATTTT. The gene calls are TRBV3-1 (or the pseudogene TRBV3-2) and TRBJ1-5; possible D gene TRBD1, 5 bases. V lost 8 bases and J lost 5, with 13 bases in between. CDR3 length: 13 amino acids. CDR1 is LGHDT, CDR2 YNNKEL, per germline (reference sequence).

The genes are TRBV29-1 and TRBJ2-2; D uncertain. Between the trimmed V and J ends, which lost 7 bases and 4 bases, there was a span of 16 bases. This CDR3 region has 14 residues. In germline, CDR1 is SQVTM, CDR2 ANQGSEA. For the CDR3, the DNA is TGCAGCGCGGCAGAGGCGATGGGCACCGGGGAGCTGTTTTTT. Protein product: CSAAEAMGTGELFF.

This sequence joins TRBV5-1 and TRBJ2-3, with D unclear. The germline CDR1 and CDR2 sequences are SGHRS and YFSETQ. The CDR3 sequence is 14 residues long. Trimming cost V 4 bases and J 1 base, with 10 bases left between them. The CDR3 nucleotides read TGCGCCAGCAGCCTGATTAGGGGCACAGATACGCAGTATTTT. Encoded protein: CASSLIRGTDTQYF.

This chain joins TRBV6-5 and TRBJ2-7; D unclear. The V gene's germline CDR1 is MNHEY and CDR2 SVGAGI. The CDR3 extends over 15 amino acids. Trimming removed 0 bases from V and 1 base from J, with 10 bases in between. CDR3 nucleotide sequence: TGTGCCAGCAGTTACTCGATCACGGGTTCCTACGAGCAGTACTTC. It encodes CASSYSITGSYEQYF.

The genes are TRBV5-6 and TRBJ2-7, with 7 nucleotides matching TRBD1. The CDR3 length is 15 residues. Trimming took 4 bases from V and 0 from J; bases not matched to a gene: 7. Germline V gives CDR1 SGHDT, CDR2 YYEEEE. This chain's CDR3 is CASSPGQVSSYEQYF. For the CDR3, the DNA is TGTGCCAGCAGCCCCGGACAGGTAAGCTCCTACGAGCAGTACTTC.

This sequence joins TRBV5-5 and TRBJ1-3; 8 bases agree with TRBD1. CDR3 length: 17 residues. The V and J ends lost 0 bases and 1 base, in that order; junction bases with no gene match: 6. Looked up from germline, CDR1 is SGHKS and CDR2 is YYEKEE (reference sequence). The CDR3: CASSLGVRGQSGNTIYF. The CDR3 nucleotides read TGTGCCAGCAGCTTGGGGGTCAGGGGGCAATCTGGAAACACCATATATTTT. The full variable domain, in which reference TRBV5-5 and TRBJ1-3 provide the parts outside the CDR3, is DAGVTQSPTHLIKTRGQQVTLRCSPISGHKSVSWYQQVLGQGPQFIFQYYEKEERGRGNFPDRFSARQFPNYSSELNVNALLLGDSALYLCASSLGVRGQSGNTIYFGEGSWLTVV.

The chain carries TRBV6-2 or TRBV6-3 and TRBJ1-2; D not resolved. The CDR3 sequence is 11 residues long. Germline V CDR1 and CDR2: MNHEY, SVGEGT. Trimming removed 4 bases at V and 8 bases at J, with 8 bases between. CDR3 in amino acids: CASSLGGGYTF. CDR3 DNA: TGTGCCAGCAGTTTAGGCGGGGGCTACACCTTC.

This sequence joins TRBV5-1 and TRBJ2-7, with D perhaps TRBD2 (6 bases). Germline CDR1 SGHRS, CDR2 YFSETQ. CDR3 length: 14 residues. Trimming took 3 bases from V and 5 from J, leaving 15 bases between them. The CDR3 sequence is CASSSGPGENEQYF. The DNA of the CDR3 is TGCGCCAGCAGCTCCGGCCCGGGAGAGAACGAGCAGTACTTC.

The genes are TRBV5-1 and TRBJ2-2; D unclear. The CDR3 is 11 amino acids. The germline CDR1 and CDR2 sequences are SGHRS and YFSETQ. Trimming left V 4 bases short and J 5 bases short, with 3 bases between. DNA for the CDR3: TGCGCCAGCAGCAGTACCGGGGAGCTGTTTTTT. It translates to CASSSTGELFF.

Written as DNA, the CDR3 is TGTGCCAGCAGACCGGGGGACAGAGACACCGGGGAGCTGTTTTTT. It specifies CASRPGDRDTGELFF. V is TRBV28 and J is TRBJ2-2; D is perhaps TRBD1 (7 bases). This CDR3 is 15 amino acids long. The germline V gene encodes CDR1 MDHEN and CDR2 SYDVKM. With 6 bases removed from V and 3 bases from J, the gap between germline ends came to 14 bases.

The chain recombines TRBV6-6 with TRBJ2-4, with TRBD1 matching 12 bases. V trimming: 5 bases; J trimming: 3 bases; junction bases outside the gene matches: 11. The germline V gene has CDR1 MNHNY and CDR2 SVGAGI (reference sequence). The CDR3 contains 18 residues. The DNA of the CDR3 is TGTGCCAGCAGTCGATCCGGGACAGGGGGCGCGGGCAAAAACATTCAGTACTTC. Translation gives CASSRSGTGGAGKNIQYF.

This clone is a singleton in its sample. This chain links TRBV7-8 with TRBJ1-2, with TRBD1 identical over 12 bases. Germline assignment: CDR1 SGHVS and CDR2 FQNEAQ. The CDR3 covers 15 residues. The ends lost 7 bases at V and 4 bases at J; junction bases unmatched: 7. CDR3 sequence: CASTSGTGGGYGYTF. In DNA, the CDR3 is TGTGCCAGCACCTCCGGGACAGGGGGCGGCTATGGCTACACCTTC.

This clone is a singleton in its sample. The rearrangement links TRBV28 to TRBJ2-7; 7 bases map to TRBD2. V gave up 2 bases and J gave up 3 bases; unmatched junction bases: 4. Germline lookup yields CDR1 MDHEN and CDR2 SYDVKM. This CDR3 has 14 residues. In nucleotides, the CDR3 is TGTGCCAGCAGTTTAGTTGGGGGGGGCTACGAGCAGTACTTC. It is translated as CASSLVGGGYEQYF.

This sequence joins TRBV5-1 and TRBJ2-5; possible D gene TRBD2, 5 bases. Trimming took off 3 bases at V and 6 bases at J, with 15 bases between the two ends. Germline assignment: CDR1 SGHRS and CDR2 YFSETQ. The CDR3 spans 14 residues. Here the CDR3 reads CASSSRTSSQTQYF. The CDR3 DNA reads TGCGCCAGCAGCTCCCGTACTAGTAGCCAGACCCAGTACTTC.

The chain links TRBV12-3 or TRBV12-4 to TRBJ1-6, with D possibly matching TRBD1 (6 bases). Trimming took off 7 bases at V and 5 bases at J, with 9 bases between the two ends. The CDR3 loop spans 13 amino acids. The CDR3 spells CASKDSDNSPLHF. CDR3 in DNA: TGTGCCAGCAAGGACAGTGATAATTCACCCCTCCACTTT.

The chain carries TRBV5-4 and TRBJ2-7, with D unresolved. V was pared by 0 bases and J by 5 bases, with 9 bases between. This CDR3 is built from 13 residues. CDR1 is SGHNT and CDR2 is YYREEE in the germline V gene (reference sequence). CDR3 protein: CASSLAASNEQYF. Written as DNA, the CDR3 is TGTGCCAGCAGCTTGGCCGCTTCGAACGAGCAGTACTTC.

The chain carries TRBV30 and TRBJ2-3, with unresolved D. The CDR3 covers 13 residues. Germline CDR1 GTSNPN, CDR2 SVGIG (reference sequence). The ends were cut back, 4 bases at V and 1 base at J, with 9 bases in the middle. For the CDR3, the DNA is TGTGCCTGGACCGGGTCCGGCACAGATACGCAGTATTTT. This sequence encodes CAWTGSGTDTQYF.

The J gene is TRBJ1-1, the V gene TRBV25-1; D ambiguous. Looked up from germline, CDR1 is MGHDK and CDR2 is SYGVNS. V dropped 4 bases and J dropped 0 bases, with 3 bases sitting between them. The CDR3 runs 12 residues. CDR3 sequence (DNA): TGTGCCAGCAGTGCTATGAACACTGAAGCTTTCTTT. Amino acid sequence: CASSAMNTEAFF. The full variable domain, in which reference TRBV25-1 and TRBJ1-1 provide the parts outside the CDR3, is EADIYQTPRYLVIGTGKKITLECSQTMGHDKMYWYQQDPGMELHLIHYSYGVNSTEKGDLSSESTVSRIRTEHFPLTLESARPSHTSQYLCASSAMNTEAFFGQGTRLTVV.